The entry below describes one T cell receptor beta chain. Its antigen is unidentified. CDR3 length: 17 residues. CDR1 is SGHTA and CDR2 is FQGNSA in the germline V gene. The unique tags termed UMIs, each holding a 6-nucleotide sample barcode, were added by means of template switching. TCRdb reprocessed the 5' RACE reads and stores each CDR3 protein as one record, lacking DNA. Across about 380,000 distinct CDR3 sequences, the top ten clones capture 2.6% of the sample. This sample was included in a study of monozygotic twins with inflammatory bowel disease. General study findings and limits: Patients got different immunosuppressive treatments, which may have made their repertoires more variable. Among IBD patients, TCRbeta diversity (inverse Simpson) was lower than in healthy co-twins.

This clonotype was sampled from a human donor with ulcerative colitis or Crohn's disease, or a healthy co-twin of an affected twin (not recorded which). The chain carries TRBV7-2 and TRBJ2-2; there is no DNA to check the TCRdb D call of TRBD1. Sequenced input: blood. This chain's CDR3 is CASSLPWTGGNTGELFF.